A selection of T cell receptor beta chains follows, all from one sample in a study of blood T cell repertoires in COVID-19. Data came from immunoSEQ multiplex PCR; TCRdb stores just in-frame clones and leaves some out. The sample has 130,000 to 150,000 clones, roughly 90% seen once. The sequencing input was peripheral blood. The receptor set was obtained from a human donor in a cohort sampled during active COVID-19. Each CDR3 is given with its conserved first and last residue. A D gene is named only where the DNA matches it firmly. Only part of the rows carry a size: once, few, many, or a class if the clone is expanded.

size | D | J | V | CDR3 | DNA
. | TRBD2 | TRBJ2-7 | TRBV11-2 | CASSFYHGTTYEQYF | TGTGCCAGCAGCTTTTACCATGGGACTACCTACGAGCAGTACTTC
. | TRBD2 | TRBJ2-5 | TRBV29-1 | CSLRTSGVQETQYF | TGCAGCCTTAGGACTAGCGGGGTTCAAGAGACCCAGTACTTC
. | . | TRBJ1-4 | TRBV4-3 | CASSLRWTATNEKLFF | TGCGCCAGCAGCCTTCGTTGGACAGCAACTAATGAAAAACTGTTTTTT
. | . | TRBJ2-1 | TRBV18 | CASSRTTYNEQFF | TGTGCCAGCTCCCGGACTACTTACAATGAGCAGTTCTTC
. | . | TRBJ1-1 | TRBV19 | CASSLWGGDEAFF | TGTGCCAGTAGTCTCTGGGGCGGGGATGAAGCTTTCTTT
. | . | TRBJ2-3 | TRBV6-5 | CASSRGLDRDTQYF | TGTGCCAGCAGCCGAGGTCTAGATAGAGATACGCAGTATTTT
. | TRBD2 | TRBJ2-2 | TRBV2 | CASTGTSGTGELFF | TGTGCCAGCACCGGGACTAGCGGCACCGGGGAGCTGTTTTTT
few | . | TRBJ1-1 | TRBV4-1 | CASRGHLKNTEAFF | TGCGCCAGCAGAGGACACCTGAAGAACACTGAAGCTTTCTTT
. | TRBD2 | TRBJ2-1 | TRBV5-6 | CASLRLKSSGGYNEQFF | TGTGCCAGCCTCAGGCTTAAATCTAGCGGGGGCTACAATGAGCAGTTCTTC
. | TRBD2 | TRBJ2-1 | TRBV5-1 | CASSRISGGLYNEQFF | TGCGCCAGCAGCAGAATTAGCGGGGGGCTCTACAATGAGCAGTTCTTC
. | . | TRBJ1-1 | TRBV28 | CASSLGTGYIMNTEAFF | TGTGCCAGCAGTTTGGGAACAGGATACATCATGAACACTGAAGCTTTCTTT
. | . | TRBJ2-7 | TRBV7-3 | CASSFAVREQYF | TGTGCCAGCAGCTTCGCAGTGCGGGAGCAGTACTTC
. | . | TRBJ2-5 | TRBV7-2 | CASSRTGQETQYF | TGTGCCAGCAGCCGAACAGGGCAGGAGACCCAGTACTTC
. | . | TRBJ1-1 | TRBV2 | CASSPGRSTEAFF | TGTGCCAGCAGCCCCGGTCGCTCCACTGAAGCTTTCTTT
. | . | TRBJ2-7 | TRBV7-2 | CASSSRVQGPYEQYF | TGTGCCAGCAGCTCTCGTGTGCAGGGGCCCTACGAGCAGTACTTC
. | TRBD2 | TRBJ2-1 | TRBV2 | CASSGGLAGVAEQFF | TGTGCCAGCAGTGGGGGACTAGCGGGAGTTGCTGAGCAGTTCTTC
. | . | TRBJ2-2 | TRBV27 | CASSTGGLANTGELFF | TGTGCCAGCAGTACTGGGGGCCTCGCGAACACCGGGGAGCTGTTTTTT
. | TRBD2 | TRBJ2-3 | TRBV7-8 | CASSLTLTSAVTDTQYF | TGTGCCAGCAGCTTAACCCTAACTAGCGCGGTCACAGATACGCAGTATTTT
. | . | TRBJ2-7 | TRBV20-1 | CSATPTYEQYF | TGCAGTGCTACTCCTACCTACGAGCAGTACTTC
. | . | TRBJ2-5 | TRBV7-2 | CASSARLIETQYF | TGTGCCAGCAGCGCTAGACTGATCGAGACCCAGTACTTC
. | TRBD2 | TRBJ2-1 | TRBV6-2/TRBV6-3 | CASSQQLGRGGQNEQFF | TGTGCCAGCAGCCAACAGTTGGGGCGGGGGGGCCAGAATGAGCAGTTCTTC
. | TRBD1 | TRBJ1-5 | TRBV2 | CASRGSGGGNQPQHF | TGTGCCAGCAGGGGGTCAGGGGGAGGCAATCAGCCCCAGCATTTT
. | TRBD1 | TRBJ2-7 | TRBV28 | CASSSPGQNYEQYF | TGTGCCAGCAGTTCCCCGGGACAGAACTACGAGCAGTACTTC
. | . | TRBJ2-6 | TRBV11-2 | CASSLWGANVLTF | TGTGCCAGCAGCCTATGGGGGGCCAACGTCCTGACTTTC
. | . | TRBJ1-2 | TRBV19 | CASTYQGGDYGYTF | TGTGCCAGTACCTACCAGGGAGGGGACTATGGCTACACCTTC
. | TRBD1 | TRBJ2-5 | TRBV9 | CASSVRDRDETQYF | TGTGCCAGCAGCGTCCGGGACAGAGACGAGACCCAGTACTTC
. | . | TRBJ2-5 | TRBV7-2 | CASSLSFQETQYF | TGTGCCAGCAGCTTATCCTTCCAAGAGACCCAGTACTTC